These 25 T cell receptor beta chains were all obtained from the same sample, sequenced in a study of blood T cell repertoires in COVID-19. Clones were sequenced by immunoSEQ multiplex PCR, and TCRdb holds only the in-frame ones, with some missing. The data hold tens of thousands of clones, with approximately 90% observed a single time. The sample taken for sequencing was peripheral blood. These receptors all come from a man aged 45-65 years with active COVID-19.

CDR3 protein: CATCAGDWTEAFF. CDR3 nucleotide sequence: TGTGCCACCTGCGCAGGGGATTGGACTGAAGCTTTCTTT. The chain uses TRBV24-1 and TRBJ1-1; D might be TRBD1 (6 bases). The CDR3 contains 13 residues. Looked up from germline, CDR1 is KGHDR and CDR2 is SFDVKD. Trimming took off 9 bases at V and 5 bases at J, with 15 bases between the two ends.

CDR3 nucleotides: TGTGCCAGCAGCTTGGCCCCGGGGGGACTGTTTTTT. Translated: CASSLAPGGLFF. This chain links TRBV11-2 with TRBJ1-4, with a tentative D call TRBD1 (5 bases). The CDR3 totals 12 residues. With 3 bases removed from V and 13 bases from J, the gap between germline ends came to 12 bases. The germline gives CDR1 SGHAT, CDR2 FQNNGV.

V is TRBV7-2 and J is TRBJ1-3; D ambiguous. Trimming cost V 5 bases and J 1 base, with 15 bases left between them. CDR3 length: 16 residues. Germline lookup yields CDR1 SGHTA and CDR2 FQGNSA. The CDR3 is CASSTTRGRSGNTIYF. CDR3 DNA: TGTGCCAGCAGCACGACCCGCGGCAGATCTGGAAACACCATATATTTT. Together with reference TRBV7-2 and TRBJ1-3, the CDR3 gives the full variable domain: GAGVSQSPSNKVTEKGKDVELRCDPISGHTALYWYRQSLGQGLEFLIYFQGNSAPDKSGLPSDRFSAERTGGSVSTLTIQRTQQEDSAVYLCASSTTRGRSGNTIYFGEGSWLTVV.

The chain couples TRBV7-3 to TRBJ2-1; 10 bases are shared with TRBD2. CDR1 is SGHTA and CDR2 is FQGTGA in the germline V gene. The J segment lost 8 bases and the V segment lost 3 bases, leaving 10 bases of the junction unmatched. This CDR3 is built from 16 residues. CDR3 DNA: TGTGCCAGCAGCTTGGCGAGCGGGAGGGCCGTACATGAGCAGTTCTTC. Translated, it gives CASSLASGRAVHEQFF. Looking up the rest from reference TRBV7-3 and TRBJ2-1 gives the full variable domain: GAGVSQTPSNKVTEKGKYVELRCDPISGHTALYWYRQSLGQGPEFLIYFQGTGAADDSGLPNDRFFAVRPEGSVSTLKIQRTERGDSAVYLCASSLASGRAVHEQFFGPGTRLTVL.

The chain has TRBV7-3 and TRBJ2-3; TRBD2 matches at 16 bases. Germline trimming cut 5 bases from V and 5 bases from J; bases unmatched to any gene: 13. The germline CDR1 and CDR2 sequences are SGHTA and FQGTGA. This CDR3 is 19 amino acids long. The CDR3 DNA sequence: TGTGCCAGCAGCCCAACAACGGGACTAGCGGGAGGGGAGGTAGATACGCAGTATTTT. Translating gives CASSPTTGLAGGEVDTQYF.

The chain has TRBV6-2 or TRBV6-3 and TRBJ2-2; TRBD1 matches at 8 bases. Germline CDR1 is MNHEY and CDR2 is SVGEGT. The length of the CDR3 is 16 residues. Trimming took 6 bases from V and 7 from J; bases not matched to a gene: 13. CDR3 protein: CASSNHLGQGGGELFF. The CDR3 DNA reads TGTGCCAGCAGCAACCACTTAGGACAGGGCGGCGGGGAGCTGTTTTTT.

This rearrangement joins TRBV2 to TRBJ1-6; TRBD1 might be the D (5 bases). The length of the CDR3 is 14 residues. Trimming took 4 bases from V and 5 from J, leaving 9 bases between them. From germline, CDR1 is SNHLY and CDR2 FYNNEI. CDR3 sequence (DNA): TGTGCCAGCAGTGTTGGAGGGGATAATTCACCCCTCCACTTT. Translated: CASSVGGDNSPLHF.

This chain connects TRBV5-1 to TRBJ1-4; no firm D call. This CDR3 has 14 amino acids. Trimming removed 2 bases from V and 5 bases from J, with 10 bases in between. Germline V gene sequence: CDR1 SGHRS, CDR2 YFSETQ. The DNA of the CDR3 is TGCGCCAGCAGCTTACCCGGGGAGAATGAAAAACTGTTTTTT. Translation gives CASSLPGENEKLFF.

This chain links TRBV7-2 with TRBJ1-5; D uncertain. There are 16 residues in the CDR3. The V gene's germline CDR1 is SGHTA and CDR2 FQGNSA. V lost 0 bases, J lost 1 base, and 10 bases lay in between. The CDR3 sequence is CASSLASFSSNQPQHF. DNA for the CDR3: TGTGCCAGCAGCTTAGCGAGTTTCTCAAGCAATCAGCCCCAGCATTTT.

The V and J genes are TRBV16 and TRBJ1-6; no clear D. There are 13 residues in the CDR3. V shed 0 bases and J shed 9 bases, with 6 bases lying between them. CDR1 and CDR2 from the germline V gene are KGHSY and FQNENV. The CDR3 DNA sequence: TGTGCCAGCAGCCAATCACAGATTTCACCCCTCCACTTT. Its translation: CASSQSQISPLHF.

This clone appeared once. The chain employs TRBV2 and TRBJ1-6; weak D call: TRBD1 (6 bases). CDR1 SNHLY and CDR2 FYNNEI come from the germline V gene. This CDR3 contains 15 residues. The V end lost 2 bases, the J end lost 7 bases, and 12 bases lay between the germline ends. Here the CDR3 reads CASSERDRKNSPLHF. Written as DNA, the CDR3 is TGTGCCAGCAGTGAACGCGACAGGAAGAATTCACCCCTCCACTTT.

The CDR3 is CASSPPRDSPNAQYF. The CDR3 DNA sequence: TGTGCCAGCAGTCCACCTCGGGACAGCCCCAACGCGCAGTACTTC. The rearrangement links TRBV6-6 to TRBJ2-7; 7 nucleotides line up with TRBD1. The CDR3 loop spans 15 amino acids. Germline trimming cut 5 bases from V and 9 bases from J; bases unmatched to any gene: 16. Per the germline V gene, CDR1 is MNHNY and CDR2 is SVGAGI (reference sequence).

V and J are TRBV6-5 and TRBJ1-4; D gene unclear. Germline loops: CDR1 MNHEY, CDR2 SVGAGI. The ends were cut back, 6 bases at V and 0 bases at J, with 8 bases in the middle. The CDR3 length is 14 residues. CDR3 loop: CASRGAATNEKLFF. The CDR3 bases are TGTGCCAGCAGGGGCGCAGCAACTAATGAAAAACTGTTTTTT.

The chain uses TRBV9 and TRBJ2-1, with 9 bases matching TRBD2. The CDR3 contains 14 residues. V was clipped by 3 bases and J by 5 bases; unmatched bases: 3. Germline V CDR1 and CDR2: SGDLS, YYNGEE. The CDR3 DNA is TGTGCCAGCAGCGGACTAGCGGAAAACAATGAGCAGTTCTTC. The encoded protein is CASSGLAENNEQFF.

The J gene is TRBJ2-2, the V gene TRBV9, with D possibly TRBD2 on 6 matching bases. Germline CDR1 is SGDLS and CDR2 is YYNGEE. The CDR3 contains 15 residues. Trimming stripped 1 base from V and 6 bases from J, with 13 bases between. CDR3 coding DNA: TGTGCCAGCAGCGTATACGGGGGTAGCCCCGGGGAGCTGTTTTTT. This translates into CASSVYGGSPGELFF.

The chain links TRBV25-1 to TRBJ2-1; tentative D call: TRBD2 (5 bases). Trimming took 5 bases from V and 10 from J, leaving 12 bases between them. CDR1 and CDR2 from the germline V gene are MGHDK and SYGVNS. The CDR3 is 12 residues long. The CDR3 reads CASSRTGIEQFF. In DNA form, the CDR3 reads TGTGCCAGCAGTCGGACTGGGATCGAGCAGTTCTTC.

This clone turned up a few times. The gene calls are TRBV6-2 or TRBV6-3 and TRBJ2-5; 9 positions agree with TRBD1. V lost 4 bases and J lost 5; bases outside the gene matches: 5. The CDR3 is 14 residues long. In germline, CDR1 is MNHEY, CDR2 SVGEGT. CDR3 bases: TGTGCCAGCAGTTGGACAGGGGTTATGGAGACCCAGTACTTC. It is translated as CASSWTGVMETQYF.

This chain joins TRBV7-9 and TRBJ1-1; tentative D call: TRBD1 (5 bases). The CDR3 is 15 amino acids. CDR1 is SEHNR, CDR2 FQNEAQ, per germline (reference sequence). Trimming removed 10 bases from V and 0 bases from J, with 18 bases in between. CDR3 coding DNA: TGTGCCATTACGCGGCAGGGAGGGGTGAACACTGAAGCTTTCTTT. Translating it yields CAITRQGGVNTEAFF.

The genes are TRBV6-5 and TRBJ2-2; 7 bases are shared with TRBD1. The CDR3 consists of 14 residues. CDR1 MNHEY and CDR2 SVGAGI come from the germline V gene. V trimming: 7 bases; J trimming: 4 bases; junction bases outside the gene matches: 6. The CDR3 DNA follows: TGTGCCAGCACCACAGGGGTGAGCACCGGGGAGCTGTTTTTT. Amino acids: CASTTGVSTGELFF.

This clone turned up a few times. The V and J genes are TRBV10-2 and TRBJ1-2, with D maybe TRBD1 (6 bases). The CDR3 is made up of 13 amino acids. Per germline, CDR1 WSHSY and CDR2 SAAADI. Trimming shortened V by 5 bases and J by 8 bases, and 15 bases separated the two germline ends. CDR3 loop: CASSSDRSRGYTF. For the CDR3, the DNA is TGCGCCAGCAGTTCCGACAGGTCCAGGGGCTACACCTTC.

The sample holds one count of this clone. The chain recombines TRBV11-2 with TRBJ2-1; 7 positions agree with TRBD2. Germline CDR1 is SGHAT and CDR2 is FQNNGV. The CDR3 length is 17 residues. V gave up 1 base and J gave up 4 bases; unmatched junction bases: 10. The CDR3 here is CASSLGSGRGQYNEQFF. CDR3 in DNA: TGTGCCAGCAGCTTAGGGTCGGGGAGGGGCCAATACAATGAGCAGTTCTTC.

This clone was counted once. In DNA, the CDR3 is TGTGCCAGCAGTAGTCTTACGGACTATGGCTACACCTTC. It specifies CASSSLTDYGYTF. J is TRBJ1-2 and V is TRBV27; D remains ambiguous. The germline V and J ends were trimmed by 5 bases and 3 bases, with 10 bases remaining between them. The CDR3 is made up of 13 amino acids. CDR1 and CDR2 from the germline V gene are MNHEY and SMNVEV (reference sequence).

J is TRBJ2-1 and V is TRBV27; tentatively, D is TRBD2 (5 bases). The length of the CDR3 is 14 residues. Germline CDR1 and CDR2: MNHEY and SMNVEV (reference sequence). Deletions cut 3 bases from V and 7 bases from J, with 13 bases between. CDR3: CASSFGMSGNEQFF. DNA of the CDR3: TGTGCCAGCAGTTTCGGAATGTCGGGGAATGAGCAGTTCTTC.

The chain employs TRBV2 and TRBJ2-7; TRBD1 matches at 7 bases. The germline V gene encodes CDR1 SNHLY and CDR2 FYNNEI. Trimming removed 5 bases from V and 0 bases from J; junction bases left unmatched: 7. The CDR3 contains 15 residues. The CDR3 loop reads CASSLDRLSSYEQYF. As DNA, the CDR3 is TGTGCCAGCAGTCTGGACAGGCTCAGCTCCTACGAGCAGTACTTC. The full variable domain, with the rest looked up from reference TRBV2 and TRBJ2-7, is EPEVTQTPSHQVTQMGQEVILRCVPISNHLYFYWYRQILGQKVEFLVSFYNNEISEKSEIFDDQFSVERPDGSNFTLKIRSTKLEDSAMYFCASSLDRLSSYEQYFGPGTRLTVT.

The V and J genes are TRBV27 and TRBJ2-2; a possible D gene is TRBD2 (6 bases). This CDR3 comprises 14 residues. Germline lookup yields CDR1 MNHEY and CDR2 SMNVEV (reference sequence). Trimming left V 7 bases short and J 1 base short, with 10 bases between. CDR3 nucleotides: TGTGCCAGCACGTTGCGGGAGAACACCGGGGAGCTGTTTTTT. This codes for CASTLRENTGELFF.